One and the same sample provided the 29 T cell receptor beta chains below, sequenced in a study of cytomegalovirus exposure and HLA in healthy donors. Vbeta (60) and Jbeta (13) primers were used in the PCR. Sequenced by immunoSEQ multiplex PCR; TCRdb stores in-frame clones only, minus some. Among approximately 190,000 clones, 75% to 90% were seen once, and the ten largest hold roughly 6%. Specimen: PBMCs. Source of these receptors: a woman aged 50 to 60 in good health and CMV-seropositive.

The chain couples TRBV15 to TRBJ2-4; 7 bases agree with TRBD2. The V segment lost 1 base and the J segment 7 bases; nucleotides outside the gene matches: 4. The CDR3 extends over 14 amino acids. CDR1 and CDR2 (germline): LNHNV, YYDKDF (reference sequence). The CDR3 DNA sequence: TGTGCCACCAGCAGAGCACGGCGGGGGAACATTCAGTACTTC. It yields the protein CATSRARRGNIQYF. Complete variable domain (other parts from reference TRBV15 and TRBJ2-4): DAMVIQNPRYQVTQFGKPVTLSCSQTLNHNVMYWYQQKSSQAPKLLFHYYDKDFNNEADTPDNFQSRRPNTSFCFLDIRSPGLGDTAMYLCATSRARRGNIQYFGAGTRLSVL.

The chain couples TRBV6-1 to TRBJ2-1; 8 nucleotides agree with TRBD2. The junction had 2 bases not matched to a gene; V was cut back by 8 bases and J by 2 bases. The CDR3 covers 13 residues. Germline V gives CDR1 MNHNS, CDR2 SASEGT. CDR3 amino acids: CASRGGTYNEQFF. The DNA for the CDR3 is TGTGCCAGCCGGGGGGGCACCTACAATGAGCAGTTCTTC.

The chain employs TRBV5-4 and TRBJ1-4; TRBD1 agrees at 7 bases. Germline V gene data show CDR1 as SGHNT and CDR2 as YYREEE (reference sequence). The CDR3 covers 15 residues. With V trimmed by 2 bases and J by 7 bases, 8 bases remained unmatched. This CDR3 is CASSFQGGGSEKLFF. The DNA of the CDR3 is TGTGCCAGCAGCTTCCAGGGGGGTGGTTCTGAAAAACTGTTTTTT.

For this clone: Additional DNA sequences in this sample encode the identical CDR3. V and J are TRBV14 and TRBJ2-3, with a weak D call TRBD2 (6 bases). The germline V gene encodes CDR1 SGHDN and CDR2 FVKESK. V gave up 4 bases and J gave up 0 bases, with 11 bases separating them. There are 15 residues in the CDR3. CDR3 nucleotides: TGTGCCAGCAGCCGCAGCGGGTGGAGCACAGATACGCAGTATTTT. As protein: CASSRSGWSTDTQYF. The full variable domain, with the rest looked up from reference TRBV14 and TRBJ2-3, is EAGVTQFPSHSVIEKGQTVTLRCDPISGHDNLYWYRRVMGKEIKFLLHFVKESKQDESGMPNNRFLAERTGGTYSTLKVQPAELEDSGVYFCASSRSGWSTDTQYFGPGTRLTVL.

V is TRBV7-9 and J is TRBJ2-3; D is possibly TRBD2 (7 bases). V was pared by 2 bases and J by 9 bases, with 15 bases between. There are 14 residues in the CDR3. In germline, CDR1 is SEHNR, CDR2 FQNEAQ (reference sequence). CDR3 coding DNA: TGTGCCAGCAGCTTAAGGGGGGGTGTAGGCACGCAGTATTTT. Translation: CASSLRGGVGTQYF.

The chain is built from TRBV7-2 and TRBJ2-1; 10 bases align to TRBD2. The CDR3 sequence is 15 residues long. Losses at the gene ends were 1 base for V and 10 bases for J; bases not matched to a gene: 7. The V gene's germline CDR1 is SGHTA and CDR2 FQGNSA. The CDR3 DNA follows: TGTGCCAGCAGCTTAGTGGTGACTAGCGGGTTCGAGCAGTTCTTC. Amino acid sequence: CASSLVVTSGFEQFF.

This clone occurred once. The chain employs TRBV6-5 and TRBJ2-7; 7 nucleotides align to TRBD1. Germline trimming cut 6 bases from V and 4 bases from J; bases unmatched to any gene: 9. The CDR3 covers 14 residues. CDR1 is MNHEY and CDR2 is SVGAGI in the germline V gene. CDR3 loop: CASSRQGRDYEQYF. CDR3 nucleotide sequence: TGTGCCAGCAGCAGACAGGGACGAGATTACGAGCAGTACTTC.

This CDR3 reads CSDTSGSTDTQYF. For the CDR3, the DNA is TGCAGCGACACTAGCGGGAGCACAGATACGCAGTATTTT. The chain is built from TRBV29-1 and TRBJ2-3; TRBD2 aligns across 9 bases. Germline values: CDR1 SQVTM, CDR2 ANQGSEA. V shed 7 bases, J shed 0 bases, and the junction held 2 bases outside the gene matches. The CDR3 is made up of 13 amino acids.

V and J are TRBV28 and TRBJ2-5, with 8 bases that match TRBD1. The CDR3 has 15 residues. Germline CDR1 is MDHEN and CDR2 is SYDVKM. The V and J ends lost 6 bases and 4 bases, in that order; junction bases with no gene match: 10. The CDR3 loop reads CASRTGQGIVETQYF. The CDR3 DNA sequence: TGTGCCAGCAGGACTGGACAGGGAATAGTAGAGACCCAGTACTTC.

The rearrangement links TRBV28 to TRBJ1-2; tentative D call: TRBD1 (6 bases). V was pared by 7 bases and J by 4 bases, with 13 bases between. Germline-derived CDR1 and CDR2 are MDHEN and SYDVKM. The length of the CDR3 is 13 residues. CDR3 bases: TGTGCCAGCACCGGGGACACTTTCTATGGCTACACCTTC. It yields the protein CASTGDTFYGYTF.

This rearrangement joins TRBV28 to TRBJ1-1; 9 bases fit TRBD1. V lost 6 bases, J lost 1 base, and 6 bases stayed unmatched. Germline-derived CDR1 and CDR2 are MDHEN and SYDVKM. This CDR3 is built from 15 residues. CDR3 amino acids: CASSTGGNGNTEAFF. CDR3 DNA sequence: TGTGCCAGCAGCACAGGGGGCAACGGGAACACTGAAGCTTTCTTT.

V gene TRBV15 combines with J gene TRBJ2-5; 7 nucleotides align to TRBD1. The V gene end was trimmed by 1 base and the J gene end by 5 bases; junction bases not matched to a gene: 4. From germline, CDR1 is LNHNV and CDR2 YYDKDF (reference sequence). The CDR3 length is 14 residues. In DNA, the CDR3 is TGTGCCACCAGCAGAGGGGGGACAGTGGAGACCCAGTACTTC. Translation gives CATSRGGTVETQYF.

The J gene is TRBJ2-6, the V gene TRBV11-2, with D possibly being TRBD1 (6 bases). Trimming stripped 1 base from V and 0 bases from J, with 7 bases between. Germline CDR1 and CDR2: SGHAT and FQNNGV. The CDR3 has 16 amino acids. CDR3 sequence: CASSLARGSGANVLTF. The CDR3 coding sequence is TGTGCCAGCAGCTTAGCCAGGGGCTCTGGGGCCAACGTCCTGACTTTC.

This clone was seen once. This sequence joins TRBV5-4 and TRBJ2-1, with 15 bases identical to TRBD2. This CDR3 comprises 17 residues. Germline-derived CDR1 and CDR2 are SGHNT and YYREEE (reference sequence). The trim removed 4 bases at V and 1 base at J, leaving 3 bases unmatched. The CDR3 DNA is TGTGCCAGCAGCACGGGACTAGCGGGGGGATCCTACAATGAGCAGTTCTTC. The encoded protein is CASSTGLAGGSYNEQFF. Based on the CDR3 plus reference TRBV5-4 and TRBJ2-1, the full variable domain is ETGVTQSPTHLIKTRGQQVTLRCSSQSGHNTVSWYQQALGQGPQFIFQYYREEENGRGNFPPRFSGLQFPNYSSELNVNALELDDSALYLCASSTGLAGGSYNEQFFGPGTRLTVL.

Written as DNA, the CDR3 is TGTGCCAGCAGTTTAAAGGGGACAGGGACTGGCGAGCAGTACTTC. Translating it yields CASSLKGTGTGEQYF. The rearrangement uses TRBV28 and TRBJ2-7; 9 bases agree with TRBD1. CDR3 size: 15 residues. V gave up 2 bases and J gave up 6 bases; unmatched junction bases: 8. Germline V gene data show CDR1 as MDHEN and CDR2 as SYDVKM.

The genes are TRBV7-9 and TRBJ2-7, with a possible D match to TRBD1 (7 bases). Trimming removed 5 bases at V and 2 bases at J, with 13 bases between. This CDR3 has 14 residues. CDR1 and CDR2 from the germline V gene are SEHNR and FQNEAQ (reference sequence). The CDR3 here is CASSRGTDPYEQYF. The CDR3 DNA sequence: TGTGCCAGCAGCCGCGGGACAGACCCCTACGAGCAGTACTTC.

The chain employs TRBV5-1 and TRBJ1-4; D is possibly TRBD1 (5 bases). This CDR3 comprises 14 residues. Trimming shortened V by 7 bases and J by 7 bases, and 17 bases separated the two germline ends. Germline V gives CDR1 SGHRS, CDR2 YFSETQ. CDR3 loop: CASGLRQGAEKLFF. The DNA for the CDR3 is TGCGCCAGCGGCCTACGCCAGGGCGCTGAAAAACTGTTTTTT.

This clone was observed a few times. The chain couples TRBV5-1 to TRBJ2-7, with 9 positions matching TRBD1. Trimming took 4 bases from V and 3 from J; bases not matched to a gene: 5. This CDR3 is 14 amino acids long. Looked up from germline, CDR1 is SGHRS and CDR2 is YFSETQ. The CDR3 spells CASSPPGQGYEQYF. The CDR3 DNA follows: TGCGCCAGCAGCCCTCCGGGACAGGGCTACGAGCAGTACTTC. The full variable domain, its missing parts supplied by reference TRBV5-1 and TRBJ2-7, is KAGVTQTPRYLIKTRGQQVTLSCSPISGHRSVSWYQQTPGQGLQFLFEYFSETQRNKGNFPGRFSGRQFSNSRSEMNVSTLELGDSALYLCASSPPGQGYEQYFGPGTRLTVT.

The gene calls are TRBV28 and TRBJ1-5, with 10 positions matching TRBD1. There are 18 residues in the CDR3. The ends lost 7 bases at V and 1 base at J; junction bases unmatched: 13. From germline, CDR1 is MDHEN and CDR2 SYDVKM. The CDR3 coding sequence is TGTGCCAGCACCCTTCCCTTTCGGACAGGGGGAAGCAATCAGCCCCAGCATTTT. Protein: CASTLPFRTGGSNQPQHF. Full variable domain (remainder filled in from reference TRBV28 and TRBJ1-5): DVKVTQSSRYLVKRTGEKVFLECVQDMDHENMFWYRQDPGLGLRLIYFSYDVKMKEKGDIPEGYSVSREKKERFSLILESASTNQTSMYLCASTLPFRTGGSNQPQHFGDGTRLSIL.

V gene TRBV5-1 combines with J gene TRBJ2-3, with D unresolved. CDR1 is SGHRS, CDR2 YFSETQ, per germline. Trimming pared 0 bases from V and 0 bases from J, leaving 5 bases between. The length of the CDR3 is 14 residues. The CDR3, as DNA: TGCGCCAGCAGCTTGGCTCTTAGCACAGATACGCAGTATTTT. This gives the protein CASSLALSTDTQYF.

This chain joins TRBV5-1 and TRBJ2-7; 7 bases fit TRBD1. The junction had 5 bases not matched to a gene; V was cut back by 2 bases and J by 0 bases. Germline values: CDR1 SGHRS, CDR2 YFSETQ. The CDR3 runs 15 residues. This chain's CDR3 is CASSFTTGNSYEQYF. For the CDR3, the DNA is TGCGCCAGCAGCTTCACGACAGGGAACTCCTACGAGCAGTACTTC.

This clone was seen only a few times. This chain links TRBV19 with TRBJ1-5; the match to TRBD1 covers 8 bases. J gave up 4 bases and V 5 bases, and 10 bases lay outside the gene matches. Germline CDR1 reads LNHDA; CDR2 reads SQIVND (reference sequence). The CDR3 runs to 16 residues. The DNA of the CDR3 is TGTGCCAGTAGTCCGCGTCAGGGGGCCAGGAATCAGCCCCAGCATTTT. Protein product: CASSPRQGARNQPQHF.

V gene TRBV5-3 combines with J gene TRBJ2-6; a possible D gene is TRBD2 (7 bases). TRBV5-3 is an ORF for which the function is uncertain. V shed 4 bases and J shed 4 bases, with 12 bases lying between them. The CDR3 has 15 amino acids. DNA of the CDR3: TGTGCCAGAAGCCCCGGGGGGCTCGGGGCCAACGTCCTGACTTTC. As protein: CARSPGGLGANVLTF.

V usage is TRBV10-3 and J usage is TRBJ2-3, with TRBD2 as a possible D gene (6 bases). The CDR3 has 13 amino acids. The V end lost 10 bases, the J end lost 5 bases, and 16 bases lay between the germline ends. Germline values: CDR1 ENHRY, CDR2 SYGVKD. The CDR3 is CATWDAEGDTQYF. The DNA for the CDR3 is TGTGCCACCTGGGACGCGGAGGGAGATACGCAGTATTTT.

This clone was found once. V and J are TRBV6-5 and TRBJ2-4, with D unresolved. CDR3 length equals 16 residues. Trimming shortened V by 4 bases and J by 3 bases, and 16 bases separated the two germline ends. The V gene's germline CDR1 is MNHEY and CDR2 SVGAGI. Written as DNA, the CDR3 is TGTGCCAGCAGTTCGATTGGAGTAGGAGACAAAAACATTCAGTACTTC. The encoded protein is CASSSIGVGDKNIQYF.

The chain joins TRBV10-3 to TRBJ2-1, with D maybe TRBD2 (5 bases). The CDR3 consists of 14 residues. Germline V gene sequence: CDR1 ENHRY, CDR2 SYGVKD. The V and J ends lost 6 bases and 3 bases respectively, with 12 bases between them. The CDR3 sequence is CAISGTGSYNEQFF. The CDR3 DNA sequence: TGTGCCATCAGCGGTACGGGAAGCTACAATGAGCAGTTCTTC.

The chain carries TRBV5-5 and TRBJ2-1; 7 bases fit TRBD2. CDR1 and CDR2 (germline): SGHKS, YYEKEE (reference sequence). Germline trimming cut 4 bases from V and 1 base from J; bases unmatched to any gene: 5. This CDR3 region has 15 residues. CDR3 bases: TGTGCCAGCAGCACGGGGGGTCTTTCCTACAATGAGCAGTTCTTC. Translating it yields CASSTGGLSYNEQFF.

This rearrangement joins TRBV2 to TRBJ1-5; TRBD1 matches at 8 bases. V trimming: 7 bases; J trimming: 7 bases; junction bases outside the gene matches: 6. Germline values: CDR1 SNHLY, CDR2 FYNNEI. This CDR3 comprises 13 residues. The CDR3 reads CASTGQGIQPQHF. CDR3 nucleotide sequence: TGTGCCAGCACAGGACAGGGAATCCAGCCCCAGCATTTT.

The rearrangement joins TRBV5-1 to TRBJ2-3, with no clear D. The CDR3 consists of 15 residues. V shed 2 bases and J shed 1 base, with 11 bases lying between them. Germline CDR1 and CDR2: SGHRS and YFSETQ. CDR3 sequence reads: CASSFGLEGTDTQYF. In DNA, the CDR3 is TGCGCCAGCAGCTTTGGCCTAGAGGGCACAGATACGCAGTATTTT.